This is a list of T cell receptor beta chains from one sample in a study of early T cells in non-severe SARS-CoV-2 infection. TCRdb independently ran MiXCR on the 5' RACE reads; one entry per CDR3 protein. Found here are some 71,000 distinct CDR3 sequences, about 9% of them singletons; the top ten hold under 7%. The source material was whole blood. These receptors all come from an adult who was a healthcare worker with PCR-confirmed SARS-CoV-2 infection or an uninfected control (not recorded which). The CDR3 runs from the conserved cysteine through the conserved F or W.

v_call: TRBV4-1
j_call: TRBJ1-5
cdr3_aa: CASSQDLAQPQHF

v_call: TRBV30
j_call: TRBJ1-1
cdr3_aa: CAWTHYGEAFF

v_call: TRBV10-3
j_call: TRBJ2-1
cdr3_aa: CATQTGATNEQFF

v_call: TRBV29-1
j_call: TRBJ2-5
cdr3_aa: CSVGPRTETQYF

v_call: TRBV7-9
j_call: TRBJ1-2
cdr3_aa: CASSLRPGQDTNYGYTF

v_call: TRBV13
j_call: TRBJ2-1
cdr3_aa: CASSFGTGGTYNEQFF

v_call: TRBV29-1
j_call: TRBJ2-1
cdr3_aa: CSGDGYNEQFF

v_call: TRBV19
j_call: TRBJ2-5
cdr3_aa: CASSIEMASGFQETQYF

v_call: TRBV6-5
j_call: TRBJ2-1
cdr3_aa: CASSRGEAKQFF

v_call: TRBV24-1
j_call: TRBJ2-2
cdr3_aa: CATSDLAGGNTGELFF

v_call: TRBV7-6
j_call: TRBJ2-7
cdr3_aa: CASSGIQGRNEQYF

v_call: TRBV7-9
j_call: TRBJ2-5
cdr3_aa: CASTWEQTQYF

v_call: TRBV29-1
j_call: TRBJ2-7
cdr3_aa: CSVGRTYYEQYF

v_call: TRBV11-2
j_call: TRBJ2-2
cdr3_aa: CASSLGQGDTGELFF

v_call: TRBV5-1
j_call: TRBJ1-4
cdr3_aa: CASSLERQKGEKLFF

v_call: TRBV29-1
j_call: TRBJ2-7
cdr3_aa: CSVQGRGYEQYF

v_call: TRBV30
j_call: TRBJ1-1
cdr3_aa: CAWSDRDILNTEAFF

v_call: TRBV28
j_call: TRBJ1-2
cdr3_aa: CASSPTPGGTYGYTF

v_call: TRBV12-3/TRBV12-4
j_call: TRBJ1-2
cdr3_aa: CASSSYRIYGYTF

v_call: TRBV20-1
j_call: TRBJ1-4
cdr3_aa: CSASRDSTTTNEKLFF

v_call: TRBV11-2
j_call: TRBJ2-2
cdr3_aa: CASSLQLAVNTGELFF

v_call: TRBV14
j_call: TRBJ2-1
cdr3_aa: CASSQLPRPGSYNEQFF

v_call: TRBV10-3
j_call: TRBJ2-3
cdr3_aa: CAISSHSGRAGDTQYF

v_call: TRBV11-2
j_call: TRBJ2-3
cdr3_aa: CASSFTGEQTDTQYF

v_call: TRBV6-5
j_call: TRBJ2-3
cdr3_aa: CASSYRGRPDTQYF

v_call: TRBV9
j_call: TRBJ2-2
cdr3_aa: CASSLKNTGELFF

v_call: TRBV12-3/TRBV12-4
j_call: TRBJ2-1
cdr3_aa: CASSLSLRGTEQFF

v_call: TRBV19
j_call: TRBJ1-2
cdr3_aa: CASSIGSHYGYTF

v_call: TRBV5-1
j_call: TRBJ2-3
cdr3_aa: CASSSAPGGTDTQYF

v_call: TRBV29-1
j_call: TRBJ1-1
cdr3_aa: CSVEDGLTGFVNTEAFF

v_call: TRBV5-8
j_call: TRBJ2-4
cdr3_aa: CASSFGLAGELAKNIQYF

v_call: TRBV19
j_call: TRBJ1-5
cdr3_aa: CASSKGIWQPQHF

v_call: TRBV7-9
j_call: TRBJ2-5
cdr3_aa: CASSVQGLRQETQYF

v_call: TRBV10-3
j_call: TRBJ1-1
cdr3_aa: CAIRAGGTEAFF

v_call: TRBV7-2
j_call: TRBJ1-1
cdr3_aa: CASSSRLSTTAEAFF

v_call: TRBV20-1
j_call: TRBJ2-2
cdr3_aa: CSARDVGTGGSGELFF

v_call: TRBV29-1
j_call: TRBJ1-4
cdr3_aa: CTAGESEKLFF

v_call: TRBV7-2
j_call: TRBJ2-7
cdr3_aa: CASSSRQGIYEQYF

v_call: TRBV11-2
j_call: TRBJ2-7
cdr3_aa: CASSLEIVPSYEQYF

v_call: TRBV30
j_call: TRBJ1-2
cdr3_aa: CAWSLQGNYGYTF

v_call: TRBV15
j_call: TRBJ2-6
cdr3_aa: CATSRDRALPISGANVLTF

v_call: TRBV5-1
j_call: TRBJ2-2
cdr3_aa: CASSLTGGRDTGELFF

v_call: TRBV29-1
j_call: TRBJ2-7
cdr3_aa: CSVKQGGPGNEQYF